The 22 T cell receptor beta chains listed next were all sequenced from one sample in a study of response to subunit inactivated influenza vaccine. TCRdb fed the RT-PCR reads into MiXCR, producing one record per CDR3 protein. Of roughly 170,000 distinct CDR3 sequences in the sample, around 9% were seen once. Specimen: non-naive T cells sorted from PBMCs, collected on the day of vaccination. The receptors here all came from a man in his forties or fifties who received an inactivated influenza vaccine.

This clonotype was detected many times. The CDR3, as DNA: TGTGCCAGCAGCCAAGTGGGGGCCGGGCAGCCCCAGCATTTT. Translated: CASSQVGAGQPQHF. The gene calls are TRBV3-1 and TRBJ1-5, with a possible D match to TRBD1 (6 bases). The ends were cut back, 1 base at V and 7 bases at J, with 11 bases in the middle. CDR3 length: 14 amino acids. The germline CDR1 and CDR2 sequences are LGHDT and YNNKEL (reference sequence).

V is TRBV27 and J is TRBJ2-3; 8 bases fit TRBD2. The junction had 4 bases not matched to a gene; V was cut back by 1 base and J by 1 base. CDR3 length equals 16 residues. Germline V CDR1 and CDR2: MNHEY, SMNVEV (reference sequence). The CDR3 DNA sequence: TGTGCCAGCAGTTTATTCGGGGGGGCGGGCACAGATACGCAGTATTTT. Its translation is CASSLFGGAGTDTQYF.

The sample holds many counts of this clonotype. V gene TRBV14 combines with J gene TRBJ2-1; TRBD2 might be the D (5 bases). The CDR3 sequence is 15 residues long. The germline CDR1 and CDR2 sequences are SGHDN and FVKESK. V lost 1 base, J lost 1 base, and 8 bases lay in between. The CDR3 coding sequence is TGTGCCAGCAGCCAAGTCGGGGTGTCCTACAATGAGCAGTTCTTC. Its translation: CASSQVGVSYNEQFF.

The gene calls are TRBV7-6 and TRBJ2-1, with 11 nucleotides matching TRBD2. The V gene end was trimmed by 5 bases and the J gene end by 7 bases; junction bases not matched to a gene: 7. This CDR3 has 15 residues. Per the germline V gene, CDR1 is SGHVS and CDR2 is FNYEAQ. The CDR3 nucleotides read TGTGCCAGCAGCCCTAGACTAGCGGGATGGAATGAGCAGTTCTTC. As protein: CASSPRLAGWNEQFF.

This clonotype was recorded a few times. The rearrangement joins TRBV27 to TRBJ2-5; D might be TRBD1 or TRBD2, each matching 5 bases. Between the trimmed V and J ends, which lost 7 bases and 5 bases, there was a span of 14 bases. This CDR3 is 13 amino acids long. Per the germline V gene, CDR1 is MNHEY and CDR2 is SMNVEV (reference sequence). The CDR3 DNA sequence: TGTGCCAGCAAACGGGACCCCTGGGAGACCCAGTACTTC. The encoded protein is CASKRDPWETQYF.

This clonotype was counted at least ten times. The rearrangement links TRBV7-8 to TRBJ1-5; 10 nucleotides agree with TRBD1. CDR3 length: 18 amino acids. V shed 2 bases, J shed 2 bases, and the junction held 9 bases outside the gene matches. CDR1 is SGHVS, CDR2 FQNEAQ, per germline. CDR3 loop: CASSLRRRGQGGNQPQHF. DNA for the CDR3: TGTGCCAGCAGCTTACGGAGGAGAGGACAGGGGGGCAATCAGCCCCAGCATTTT.

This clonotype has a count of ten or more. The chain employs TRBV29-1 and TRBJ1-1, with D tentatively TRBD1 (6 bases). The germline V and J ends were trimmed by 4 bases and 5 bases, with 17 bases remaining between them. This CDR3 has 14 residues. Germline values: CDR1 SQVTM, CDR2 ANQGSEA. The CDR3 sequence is CSVGQVGAYTEAFF. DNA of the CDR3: TGCAGCGTTGGACAGGTGGGGGCATATACTGAAGCTTTCTTT.

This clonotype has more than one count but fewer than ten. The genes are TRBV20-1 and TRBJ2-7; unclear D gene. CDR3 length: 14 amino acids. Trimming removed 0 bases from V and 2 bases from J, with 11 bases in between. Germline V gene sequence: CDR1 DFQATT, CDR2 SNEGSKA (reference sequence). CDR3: CSARDLRGTYEQYF. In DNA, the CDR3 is TGCAGTGCTAGAGATCTCCGCGGAACCTACGAGCAGTACTTC.

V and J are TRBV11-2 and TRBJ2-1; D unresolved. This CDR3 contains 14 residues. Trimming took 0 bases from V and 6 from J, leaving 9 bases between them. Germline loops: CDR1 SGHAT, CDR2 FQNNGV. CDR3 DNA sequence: TGTGCCAGCAGCTTAGATAGAAGCGCCAATGAGCAGTTCTTC. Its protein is CASSLDRSANEQFF.

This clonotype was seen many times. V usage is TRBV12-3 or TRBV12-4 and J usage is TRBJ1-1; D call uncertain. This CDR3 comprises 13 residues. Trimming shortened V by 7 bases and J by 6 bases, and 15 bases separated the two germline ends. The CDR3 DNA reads TGTGCCAGCACCCCCATTAGGGCTGCTGAAGCTTTCTTT. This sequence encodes CASTPIRAAEAFF.

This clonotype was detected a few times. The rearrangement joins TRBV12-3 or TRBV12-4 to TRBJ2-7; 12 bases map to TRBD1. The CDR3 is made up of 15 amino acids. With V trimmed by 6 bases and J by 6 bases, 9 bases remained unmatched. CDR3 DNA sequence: TGTGCCAGCAGGCCTACCGGGACAGGGGGCGGCGAGCAGTACTTC. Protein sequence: CASRPTGTGGGEQYF.

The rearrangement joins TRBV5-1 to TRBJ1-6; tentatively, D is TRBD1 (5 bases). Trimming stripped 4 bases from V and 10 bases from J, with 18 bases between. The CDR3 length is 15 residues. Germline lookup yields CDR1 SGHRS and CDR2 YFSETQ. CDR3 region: CASSPMGQGSSPLHF. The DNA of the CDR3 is TGCGCCAGCAGCCCGATGGGGCAGGGAAGCTCACCCCTCCACTTT.

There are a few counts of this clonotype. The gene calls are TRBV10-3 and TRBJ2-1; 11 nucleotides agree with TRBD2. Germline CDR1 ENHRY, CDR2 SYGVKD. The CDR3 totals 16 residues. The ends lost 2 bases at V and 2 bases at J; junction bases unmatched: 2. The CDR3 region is CAISEVTSGTYNEQFF. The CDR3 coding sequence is TGTGCCATCAGTGAGGTGACTAGCGGGACCTACAATGAGCAGTTCTTC.

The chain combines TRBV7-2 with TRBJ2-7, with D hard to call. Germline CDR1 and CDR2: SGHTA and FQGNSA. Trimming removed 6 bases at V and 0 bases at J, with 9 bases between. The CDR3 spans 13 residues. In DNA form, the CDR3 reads TGTGCCAGCAGTAGTGGCGCCTCCTACGAGCAGTACTTC. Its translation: CASSSGASYEQYF.

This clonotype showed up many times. CDR3 sequence (DNA): TGTGCCAGCAGCTCACCCGGGACAAACGAGCAGTACTTC. Residues: CASSSPGTNEQYF. The chain joins TRBV7-2 to TRBJ2-7, with D possibly matching TRBD1 (6 bases). This CDR3 has 13 residues. Deletions cut 4 bases from V and 5 bases from J, with 12 bases between. In germline, CDR1 is SGHTA, CDR2 FQGNSA. The whole variable domain, remainder taken from reference TRBV7-2 and TRBJ2-7, is GAGVSQSPSNKVTEKGKDVELRCDPISGHTALYWYRQSLGQGLEFLIYFQGNSAPDKSGLPSDRFSAERTGGSVSTLTIQRTQQEDSAVYLCASSSPGTNEQYFGPGTRLTVT.

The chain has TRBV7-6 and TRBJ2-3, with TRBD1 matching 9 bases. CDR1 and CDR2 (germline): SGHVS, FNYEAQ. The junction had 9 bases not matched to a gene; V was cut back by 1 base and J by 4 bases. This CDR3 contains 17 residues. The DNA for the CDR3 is TGTGCCAGCAGCTTAGTTTCCGGGACAGGGATTTCAGATACGCAGTATTTT. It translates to CASSLVSGTGISDTQYF.

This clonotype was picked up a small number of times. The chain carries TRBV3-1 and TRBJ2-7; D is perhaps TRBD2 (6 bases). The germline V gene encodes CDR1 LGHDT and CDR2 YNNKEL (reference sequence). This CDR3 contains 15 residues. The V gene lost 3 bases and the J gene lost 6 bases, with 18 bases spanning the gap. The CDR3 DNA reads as TGTGCCAGCAGCCATTTGGCGCTAGCGAGCGCCGAGCAGTACTTC. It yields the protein CASSHLALASAEQYF.

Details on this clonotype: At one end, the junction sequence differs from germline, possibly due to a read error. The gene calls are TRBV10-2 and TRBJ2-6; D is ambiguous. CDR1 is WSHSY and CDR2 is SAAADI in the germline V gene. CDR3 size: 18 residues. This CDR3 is CTSSLRGPSSSGANVLTF. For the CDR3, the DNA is TGTACCAGCAGTTTGAGAGGACCATCGTCCTCTGGGGCCAACGTCCTGACTTTC.

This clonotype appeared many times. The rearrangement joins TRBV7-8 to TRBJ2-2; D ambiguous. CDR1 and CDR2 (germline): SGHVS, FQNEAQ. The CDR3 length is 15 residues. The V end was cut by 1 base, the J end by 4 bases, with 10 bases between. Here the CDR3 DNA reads TGTGCCAGCAGCTTAGGGACCCCACGCACCGGGGAGCTGTTTTTT. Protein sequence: CASSLGTPRTGELFF.

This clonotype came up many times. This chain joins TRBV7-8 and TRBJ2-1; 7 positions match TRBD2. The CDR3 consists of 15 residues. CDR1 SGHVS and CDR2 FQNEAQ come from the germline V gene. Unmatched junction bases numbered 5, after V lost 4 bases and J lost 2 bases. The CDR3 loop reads CASSSLGGAYNEQFF. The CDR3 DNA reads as TGTGCCAGCAGCTCTCTGGGGGGGGCCTACAATGAGCAGTTCTTC.

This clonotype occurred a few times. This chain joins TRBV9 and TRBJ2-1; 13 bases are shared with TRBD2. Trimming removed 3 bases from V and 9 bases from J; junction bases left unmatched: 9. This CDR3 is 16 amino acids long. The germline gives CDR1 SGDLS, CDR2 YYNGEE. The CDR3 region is CASSATGLAGIGEQFF. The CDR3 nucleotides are TGTGCCAGCAGCGCAACGGGACTAGCGGGAATCGGTGAGCAGTTCTTC. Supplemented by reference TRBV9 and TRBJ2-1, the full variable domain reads DSGVTQTPKHLITATGQRVTLRCSPRSGDLSVYWYQQSLDQGLQFLIQYYNGEERAKGNILERFSAQQFPDLHSELNLSSLELGDSALYFCASSATGLAGIGEQFFGPGTRLTVL.

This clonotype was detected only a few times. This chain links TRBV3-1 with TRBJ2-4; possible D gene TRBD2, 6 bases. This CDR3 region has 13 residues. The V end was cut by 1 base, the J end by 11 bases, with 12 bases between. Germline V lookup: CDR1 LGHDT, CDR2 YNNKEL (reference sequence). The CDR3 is CASSQGTTNVQYF. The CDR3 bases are TGTGCCAGCAGCCAAGGGACTACCAACGTTCAGTACTTC. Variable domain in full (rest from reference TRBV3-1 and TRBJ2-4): DTAVSQTPKYLVTQMGNDKSIKCEQNLGHDTMYWYKQDSKKFLKIMFSYNNKELIINETVPNRFSPKSPDKAHLNLHINSLELGDSAVYFCASSQGTTNVQYFGAGTRLSVL.